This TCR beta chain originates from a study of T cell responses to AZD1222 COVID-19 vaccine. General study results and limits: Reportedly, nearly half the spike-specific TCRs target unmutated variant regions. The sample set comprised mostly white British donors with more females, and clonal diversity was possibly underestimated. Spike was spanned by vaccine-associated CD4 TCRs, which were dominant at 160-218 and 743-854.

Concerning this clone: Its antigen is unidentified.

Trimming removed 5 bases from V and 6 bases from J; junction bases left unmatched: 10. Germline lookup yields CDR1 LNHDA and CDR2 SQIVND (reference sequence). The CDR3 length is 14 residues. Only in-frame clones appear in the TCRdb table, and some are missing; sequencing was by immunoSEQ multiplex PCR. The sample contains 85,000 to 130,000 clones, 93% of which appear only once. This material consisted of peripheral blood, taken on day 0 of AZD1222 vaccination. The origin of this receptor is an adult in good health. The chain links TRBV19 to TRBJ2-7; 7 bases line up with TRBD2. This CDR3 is CASSPTGGFGEQYF. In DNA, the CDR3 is TGTGCCAGTAGTCCGACGGGGGGTTTCGGCGAGCAGTACTTC.